One sample yielded the 16 T cell receptor beta chains listed below, sequenced in a study of blood T cells in healthy people across ages. The use of a sample-barcoded 5' primer and a J-beta primer mix characterized a second PCR of about 6 to 11 cycles. MiXCR, run by TCRdb on the 5' RACE reads, gives a single entry per CDR3 protein. This table holds hundreds of thousands of distinct CDR3 sequences, more than 20% found once. Sequencing was done on a sample of blood. Every receptor here comes from a man between 65 and 85 years old in good health.

This clonotype showed up many times. The V and J genes are TRBV14 and TRBJ2-1; D is ambiguous. The CDR3 loop spans 11 amino acids. The V gene lost 1 base and the J gene lost 7 bases, with 2 bases spanning the gap. Germline lookup yields CDR1 SGHDN and CDR2 FVKESK. The CDR3: CASSQVNEQFF. Written as DNA, the CDR3 is TGTGCCAGCAGCCAAGTGAATGAGCAGTTCTTC.

About this clonotype: An end of the junction does not agree with germline; a read error may underlie this. J is TRBJ2-5 and V is TRBV27; TRBD2 agrees at 12 bases. The DNA end is more similar to TRBJ2-7, so the J call may be wrong. This CDR3 is built from 17 residues. Germline CDR1 and CDR2: MNHEY and SMNVEV (reference sequence). The chain's CDR3 is CPSSPNHGLAGSYEQYF. The CDR3 DNA sequence: TGTCCCAGCAGTCCCAACCACGGACTAGCGGGATCCTACGAGCAGTACTTC.

In this sample, this clonotype turned up a few times. The CDR3 DNA follows: TGTGCCAGCAGTTTGAGACAGGGGTGGACAGATACGCAGTATTTT. Its protein product is CASSLRQGWTDTQYF. V is TRBV6-1 and J is TRBJ2-3; 8 bases agree with TRBD1. The germline CDR1 and CDR2 sequences are MNHNS and SASEGT. This CDR3 region has 15 residues. Trimming at V came to 5 bases and at J to 3 bases, leaving 7 bases not matched to a gene.

CDR3 DNA sequence: TGTGCCAGCAGCGTAGGACAGGGTCCGATAAATGAGCAGTTCTTC. Protein sequence: CASSVGQGPINEQFF. The chain couples TRBV9 to TRBJ2-1; the match to TRBD1 covers 7 bases. CDR1 and CDR2 from the germline V gene are SGDLS and YYNGEE. The trim removed 0 bases at V and 7 bases at J, leaving 7 bases unmatched. This CDR3 has 15 amino acids.

The chain couples TRBV6-2 or TRBV6-3 to TRBJ2-1, with 10 positions matching TRBD2. V lost 0 bases and J lost 4; bases outside the gene matches: 15. The CDR3 is 20 amino acids. Germline CDR1 reads MNHEY; CDR2 reads SVGEGT. CDR3 residues: CASSYSKSLAGYRLYNEQFF. CDR3 in DNA: TGTGCCAGCAGTTACTCGAAGTCACTAGCGGGATACCGACTGTACAATGAGCAGTTCTTC.

V is TRBV5-6 and J is TRBJ2-6; 11 nucleotides align to TRBD2. J gave up 0 bases and V 4 bases, and 6 bases lay outside the gene matches. Germline CDR1 reads SGHDT; CDR2 reads YYEEEE. The CDR3 contains 18 residues. This chain's CDR3 is CASSQTSGTSSGANVLTF. The CDR3 nucleotides read TGTGCCAGCAGCCAGACTAGCGGGACCAGCTCTGGGGCCAACGTCCTGACTTTC.

The chain recombines TRBV6-1 with TRBJ2-6, with TRBD1 as a possible D gene (5 bases). Germline V lookup: CDR1 MNHNS, CDR2 SASEGT. V was clipped by 3 bases and J by 6 bases, with 21 bases between them. The CDR3 sequence is 18 residues long. The CDR3 loop reads CASSDGQRVHYVANVLTF. DNA of the CDR3: TGTGCCAGCAGTGACGGACAAAGGGTCCATTACGTGGCCAACGTCCTGACTTTC.

For this clonotype: The junction departs from the called germline gene at one end, perhaps through a read error. The chain links TRBV6-1 to TRBJ1-5; D is ambiguous. CDR3 length: 16 amino acids. Per the germline V gene, CDR1 is MNHNS and CDR2 is SASEGT. The CDR3 DNA is TGCGCCAGCAGTCCCCGGGGAGTTTCTAGCAATCAGCCCCAGCATTTT. Translated, it gives CASSPRGVSSNQPQHF.

The sample holds a few counts of this clonotype. The rearrangement uses TRBV5-1 and TRBJ2-1; TRBD2 matches at 7 bases. Germline V gene sequence: CDR1 SGHRS, CDR2 YFSETQ. The V gene end was trimmed by 0 bases and the J gene end by 0 bases; junction bases not matched to a gene: 6. This CDR3 region has 17 residues. The CDR3 nucleotides are TGCGCCAGCAGCTTGGATCGAGCGGGGAGCTCCTACAATGAGCAGTTCTTC. Translating it yields CASSLDRAGSSYNEQFF.

The J gene is TRBJ2-1, the V gene TRBV6-5; TRBD2 is a possible D gene (6 bases). The length of the CDR3 is 16 residues. The V gene lost 2 bases and the J gene lost 2 bases, with 13 bases spanning the gap. Per germline, CDR1 MNHEY and CDR2 SVGAGI. DNA of the CDR3: TGTGCCAGCAGTTACCACGGGAGCGGACCCTACAATGAGCAGTTCTTC. It is translated as CASSYHGSGPYNEQFF.

V gene TRBV20-1 combines with J gene TRBJ1-1; D perhaps matches TRBD1 (5 bases). V was shortened by 1 base and J by 2 bases, with 17 bases between the two germline ends. The CDR3 is 16 amino acids. In germline, CDR1 is DFQATT, CDR2 SNEGSKA (reference sequence). The CDR3 DNA sequence: TGCAGTGCTAGAGTTGGGGGTGTCGTAGAAAACACTGAAGCTTTCTTT. Its protein is CSARVGGVVENTEAFF.

In its sample, this clonotype was seen many times. This rearrangement joins TRBV10-3 to TRBJ2-1, with 13 bases that match TRBD2. The germline V gene has CDR1 ENHRY and CDR2 SYGVKD. This CDR3 has 17 amino acids. J gave up 0 bases and V 11 bases, and 10 bases lay outside the gene matches. This CDR3 is CALTGRTSGSSYNEQFF. The CDR3 DNA reads as TGTGCCCTAACCGGTCGGACTAGCGGGAGCTCCTACAATGAGCAGTTCTTC.

This clonotype was seen at least ten times. The chain couples TRBV7-2 to TRBJ2-7, with a possible D match to TRBD2 (5 bases). The germline V gene has CDR1 SGHTA and CDR2 FQGNSA. The CDR3 runs to 15 residues. Trimming pared 0 bases from V and 4 bases from J, leaving 13 bases between. CDR3 loop: CASSLALALEYEQYF. CDR3 sequence (DNA): TGTGCCAGCAGCTTAGCGCTAGCCCTCGAATACGAGCAGTACTTC.

On this clonotype: One end of the junction varies from germline; a read error may be responsible. The gene calls are TRBV7-8 and TRBJ2-3; 7 positions agree with TRBD1. This CDR3 has 16 residues. Germline V gives CDR1 SGHVS, CDR2 FQNEAQ. The CDR3 DNA reads as TGCGCCAGCAGCTTGGGCAGGGGGATTCAGGCAGATACGCAGTATTTT. It encodes CASSLGRGIQADTQYF.

This clonotype was seen a handful of times. A clone one base away is much larger, so this may be a read error. This rearrangement joins TRBV9 to TRBJ2-3; TRBD2 matches at 7 bases. The ends lost 3 bases at V and 6 bases at J; junction bases unmatched: 7. The length of the CDR3 is 14 residues. The germline V gene has CDR1 SGDLS and CDR2 YYNGEE. This CDR3 reads CASSAGGSIDTQYF. Here the CDR3 DNA reads TGTGCCAGCAGCGCAGGCGGGAGCATCGATACGCAGTATTTT.

This chain connects TRBV10-1 to TRBJ2-3, with no clear D. The CDR3 is made up of 13 amino acids. V lost 2 bases, J lost 4 bases, and 7 bases lay in between. Germline lookup yields CDR1 WNHNN and CDR2 SYGVQD (reference sequence). The CDR3 loop is CASSERQSDTQYF. CDR3 nucleotide sequence: TGCGCCAGCAGTGAGCGGCAGTCAGATACGCAGTATTTT.